These 11 T cell receptor beta chains were sequenced from one sample in a study of monozygotic twins with inflammatory bowel disease. Reprocessing the 5' RACE reads, TCRdb reports a single entry for every CDR3 protein and omits DNA. Its clone listing holds under 200,000 distinct CDR3 sequences. Specimen: blood. Receptors originate from a human donor with ulcerative colitis or Crohn's disease, or a healthy co-twin of an affected twin (not recorded which).

The chain recombines TRBV19 with TRBJ1-3. The CDR3 extends over 15 amino acids. Per the germline V gene, CDR1 is LNHDA and CDR2 is SQIVND (reference sequence). The CDR3 spells CASSMGQTSGNTIYF.

The chain employs TRBV28 and TRBJ1-2. The CDR3 consists of 13 residues. Germline assignment: CDR1 MDHEN and CDR2 SYDVKM. This CDR3 is CASSRDIRYGYTF.

The V and J genes are TRBV20-1 and TRBJ2-7; without DNA, the TCRdb call of TRBD1 cannot be checked. The CDR3 spans 15 residues. CDR1 and CDR2 (germline): DFQATT, SNEGSKA (reference sequence). The CDR3: CSAREGDRGRYEQYF.

This chain links TRBV7-3 with TRBJ2-7; checking the TCRdb D call of TRBD1 is not possible without DNA. Germline values: CDR1 SGHTA, CDR2 FQGTGA. The CDR3 sequence is 13 residues long. The CDR3 sequence: CASSLTSGREQYF.

This chain connects TRBV20-1 to TRBJ1-1. The CDR3 runs 12 residues. Germline lookup yields CDR1 DFQATT and CDR2 SNEGSKA (reference sequence). CDR3: CSAGRVNTEAFF.

V gene TRBV5-6 combines with J gene TRBJ1-1; the TRBD1 assignment by TCRdb is unverifiable without DNA. The length of the CDR3 is 12 residues. Germline CDR1 and CDR2: SGHDT and YYEEEE. CDR3 sequence: CASSYWTGSAFF.

The chain has TRBV5-1 and TRBJ2-7; the D call of TRBD1 rests on TCRdb alone, since no DNA is present to check it. Germline V gives CDR1 SGHRS, CDR2 YFSETQ. The CDR3 covers 17 residues. This CDR3 reads CASSWPHTGASPYEQYF.

The chain couples TRBV7-2 to TRBJ1-6; there is no DNA to check the TCRdb D call of TRBD1. The CDR3 is 14 residues long. Germline-derived CDR1 and CDR2 are SGHTA and FQGNSA. The chain's CDR3 is CASSFLQGGSPLHF.

The chain uses TRBV20-1 and TRBJ2-7; TCRdb proposes TRBD2, but this gene call is untestable without DNA. The CDR3 consists of 16 residues. The germline V gene encodes CDR1 DFQATT and CDR2 SNEGSKA (reference sequence). The CDR3 spells CSAPTSGRTISYEQYF.

The chain recombines TRBV9 with TRBJ1-1; the TRBD1 assignment by TCRdb is unverifiable without DNA. The CDR3 loop spans 15 amino acids. Germline loops: CDR1 SGDLS, CDR2 YYNGEE. CDR3 protein: CASSVGDSVGTEAFF.

The chain links TRBV20-1 to TRBJ2-7; the TCRdb call, TRBD2, lacks DNA for checking. CDR1 and CDR2 (germline): DFQATT, SNEGSKA (reference sequence). The CDR3 covers 15 residues. CDR3 loop: CSAEGTGPSSYEQYF.